This TCR beta chain was captured by sequencing in a study of shared T cell receptors in the human thymus. From germline, CDR1 is MDHEN and CDR2 SYDVKM. V gave up 1 base and J gave up 0 bases; unmatched junction bases: 5. This CDR3 is built from 18 residues. This table comes from immunoSEQ multiplex PCR, and its TCRdb copy is limited to in-frame clones, with some not included. The sample includes 500,000 to 850,000 clones, more than 75% of them seen just once. These data also formed part of another study, on human thymus T cells. Turning to that study: The people who donated were healthy Finnish babies having corrective surgery for congenital heart defects. Corrective cardiac surgery supplied the resected thymus tissue. What appeared biased in thymic and blood repertoires was the usage of V and J genes.

The rearrangement links TRBV28 to TRBJ2-6; 8 bases line up with TRBD1. Sequencing was done on a sample of thymocytes. This TCR was recovered from a boy younger than two with a congenital heart defect. The CDR3 DNA is TGTGCCAGCAGTTTATTTTTGACAGGGGTCTCTGGGGCCAACGTCCTGACTTTC. Encoded protein: CASSLFLTGVSGANVLTF.